The T cell receptor (beta chain) under discussion was sequenced for a study of OX40 agonist ivuxolimab in advanced cancers. In the study overall: A male proportion of about 80% was recorded, with mean age around 64 years and range roughly 23 to 90. Two patients with cutaneous melanoma and one with hepatocellular carcinoma, three in total, showed partial responses.

Using immunoSEQ multiplex PCR, the repertoire was profiled, and TCRdb retains in-frame clones only, with some absent. This table has tens of thousands of clones, more than 70% appearing once. Whole-study results and caveats: Partial responders receiving 0.1-3.0 mg/kg showed among the lowest clonal expansion.

CDR3 length equals 14 residues. CDR1 is MDHEN and CDR2 is SYDVKM in the germline V gene. Trimming cost V 7 bases and J 7 bases; bases outside gene matches: 5. Concerning this clone itself: Its antigen is as yet unknown.

This sample comprised CD4+ or CD8+ T cells sorted from blood, obtained in a trial of the OX40 agonist ivuxolimab. The sequence derives from an adult with an advanced solid tumor such as melanoma, head and neck, liver or kidney cancer. V gene TRBV28 combines with J gene TRBJ1-6; TRBD1 aligns across 9 bases. CDR3 sequence reads: CASIGTGKNSPLHF. CDR3 sequence (DNA): TGTGCCAGCATCGGGACAGGGAAAAATTCACCCCTCCACTTT.